Below, 10 T cell receptor beta chains from the same sample are listed, as sequenced in a study of identical twins. TCRdb analysed the 5' RACE reads with MiXCR anew, one entry per CDR3 protein. The sample holds 600,000 to 700,000 distinct CDR3 sequences, around 20% seen once. This sample was shared with a second study, whose subject was T cells expressing NK-cell markers.

Sequenced material: PBMCs. The source is a woman under 30 in good health.

This clonotype was detected only a few times. The V call is TRBV7-2, the J call TRBJ2-5, with a tentative D call TRBD2 (7 bases). The CDR3 runs to 14 residues. Trimming took 3 bases from V and 5 from J, leaving 13 bases between them. Germline CDR1 and CDR2: SGHTA and FQGNSA. In DNA, the CDR3 is TGTGCCAGCAGCTTTGGACAGCGGGGCGAGACCCAGTACTTC. It codes for CASSFGQRGETQYF.

This clonotype was found a few times. V usage is TRBV5-1 and J usage is TRBJ2-7; 9 nucleotides match TRBD1. The CDR3 extends over 15 amino acids. Germline CDR1 and CDR2: SGHRS and YFSETQ. Germline trimming cut 1 base from V and 5 bases from J; bases unmatched to any gene: 7. CDR3 amino acids: CASSLFGTGIHEQYF. In DNA, the CDR3 is TGCGCCAGCAGCTTGTTTGGGACAGGGATCCACGAGCAGTACTTC.

The table lists this clonotype with a few counts. This sequence joins TRBV5-1 and TRBJ2-1, with 10 positions matching TRBD1. Germline V CDR1 and CDR2: SGHRS, YFSETQ. CDR3 size: 17 residues. After removal of 4 bases from V and 7 bases from J, the junction contained 14 bases not matched to a gene. The CDR3 spells CASSPRGWDRGRNEQFF. The CDR3 DNA sequence: TGCGCCAGCAGCCCCCGGGGGTGGGACAGGGGAAGAAATGAGCAGTTCTTC.

The CDR3 sequence: CASSQKGGGRAHEQYF. The DNA of the CDR3 is TGTGCCAGCAGCCAGAAGGGTGGCGGGAGGGCCCACGAGCAGTACTTC. V gene TRBV3-1 combines with J gene TRBJ2-7, with 9 positions matching TRBD2. V lost 3 bases and J lost 5; bases outside the gene matches: 11. Germline assignment: CDR1 LGHDT and CDR2 YNNKEL (reference sequence). The CDR3 runs 16 residues.

This chain uses TRBV20-1 with TRBJ2-5; D is undetermined. This CDR3 is built from 11 residues. The germline V gene has CDR1 DFQATT and CDR2 SNEGSKA (reference sequence). V dropped 6 bases and J dropped 4 bases, with 9 bases sitting between them. The CDR3 here is CSAGSGETQYF. As DNA, the CDR3 is TGCAGTGCCGGATCCGGAGAGACCCAGTACTTC.

The rearrangement links TRBV2 to TRBJ2-7, with 7 bases matching TRBD2. CDR1 is SNHLY and CDR2 is FYNNEI in the germline V gene. This CDR3 comprises 11 residues. V gave up 8 bases and J gave up 6 bases; unmatched junction bases: 4. CDR3 sequence: CASLRGIEQYF. CDR3 nucleotides: TGTGCCAGCCTGCGGGGGATCGAGCAGTACTTC.

The table lists this clonotype with many counts. The CDR3 bases are TGTGCCAGCAGCGAACTTAGTGACCTCGAAGCTTTCTTT. Its protein product is CASSELSDLEAFF. The chain joins TRBV6-1 to TRBJ1-1; the D is unclear. The V end was cut by 6 bases, the J end by 8 bases, with 16 bases between. This CDR3 is built from 13 residues. CDR1 is MNHNS, CDR2 SASEGT, per germline.

Only a few counts were recorded for this clonotype. The rearrangement uses TRBV7-8 and TRBJ2-5; no clear D. The CDR3 consists of 14 residues. Germline CDR1 and CDR2: SGHVS and FQNEAQ. Trimming removed 3 bases at V and 5 bases at J, with 13 bases between. CDR3 sequence: CASSFAAVGETQYF. Written as DNA, the CDR3 is TGTGCCAGCAGCTTCGCGGCCGTGGGGGAGACCCAGTACTTC. Looking up the rest from reference TRBV7-8 and TRBJ2-5 gives the full variable domain: GAGVSQSPRYKVAKRGQDVALRCDPISGHVSLFWYQQALGQGPEFLTYFQNEAQLDKSGLPSDRFFAERPEGSVSTLKIQRTQQEDSAVYLCASSFAAVGETQYFGPGTRLLVL.

This chain's CDR3 is CASYSSGGELFF. CDR3 in DNA: TGTGCCAGCTATTCGTCCGGCGGGGAGCTGTTTTTT. The chain carries TRBV6-5 and TRBJ2-2; D remains unclear. V gave up 8 bases and J gave up 7 bases, with 11 bases separating them. CDR1 and CDR2 from the germline V gene are MNHEY and SVGAGI. The CDR3 consists of 12 residues.

This clonotype has at least ten counts. The V and J genes are TRBV7-9 and TRBJ2-1; 12 positions agree with TRBD2. This CDR3 is 13 amino acids long. V lost 11 bases, J lost 10 bases, and 9 bases stayed unmatched. CDR1 is SEHNR, CDR2 FQNEAQ, per germline (reference sequence). This CDR3 is CAVGLAGIDEQFF. The DNA for the CDR3 is TGTGCCGTCGGACTAGCGGGAATCGACGAGCAGTTCTTC.